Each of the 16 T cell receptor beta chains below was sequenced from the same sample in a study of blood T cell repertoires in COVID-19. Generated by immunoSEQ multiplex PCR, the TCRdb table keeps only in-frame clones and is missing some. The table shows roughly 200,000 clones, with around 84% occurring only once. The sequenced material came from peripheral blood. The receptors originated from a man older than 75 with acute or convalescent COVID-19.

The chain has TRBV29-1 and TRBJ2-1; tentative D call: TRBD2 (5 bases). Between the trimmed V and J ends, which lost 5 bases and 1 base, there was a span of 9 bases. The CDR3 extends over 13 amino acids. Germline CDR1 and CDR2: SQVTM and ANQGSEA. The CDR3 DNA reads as TGCAGCGTTTTTGGGAGTTCCTACAATGAGCAGTTCTTC. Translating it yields CSVFGSSYNEQFF.

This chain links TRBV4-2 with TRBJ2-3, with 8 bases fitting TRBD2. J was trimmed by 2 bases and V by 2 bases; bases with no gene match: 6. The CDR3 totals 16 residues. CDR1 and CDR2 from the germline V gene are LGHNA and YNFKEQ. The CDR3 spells CASSQSLADYTDTQYF. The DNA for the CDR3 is TGTGCCAGCAGCCAATCACTAGCGGATTACACAGATACGCAGTATTTT.

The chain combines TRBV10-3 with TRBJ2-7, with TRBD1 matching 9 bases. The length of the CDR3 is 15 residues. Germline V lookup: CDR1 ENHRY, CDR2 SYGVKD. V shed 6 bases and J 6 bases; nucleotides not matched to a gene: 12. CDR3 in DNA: TGTGCCATCAGGCTTTACGGGACAGGGATCGTCGAGCAGTACGTC. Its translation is CAIRLYGTGIVEQYV.

For the CDR3, the DNA is TGTGCCAGCAGCCCAACTCGGCAGGGGTGGTCCATATATTTT. As protein: CASSPTRQGWSIYF. The chain joins TRBV14 to TRBJ1-3, with D perhaps TRBD1 (6 bases). Germline V gene data show CDR1 as SGHDN and CDR2 as FVKESK. Trimming cost V 4 bases and J 11 bases, with 18 bases left between them. CDR3 length: 14 amino acids. The full variable domain, with the rest looked up from reference TRBV14 and TRBJ1-3, is EAGVTQFPSHSVIEKGQTVTLRCDPISGHDNLYWYRRVMGKEIKFLLHFVKESKQDESGMPNNRFLAERTGGTYSTLKVQPAELEDSGVYFCASSPTRQGWSIYFGEGSWLTVV.

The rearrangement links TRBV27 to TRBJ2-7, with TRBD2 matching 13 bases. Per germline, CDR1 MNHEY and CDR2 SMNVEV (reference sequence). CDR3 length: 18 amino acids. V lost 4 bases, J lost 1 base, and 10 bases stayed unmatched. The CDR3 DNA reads TGTGCCAGCAGTTCCTCGGGACTAGCGGGATCGGGATCCTACGAGCAGTACTTC. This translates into CASSSSGLAGSGSYEQYF.

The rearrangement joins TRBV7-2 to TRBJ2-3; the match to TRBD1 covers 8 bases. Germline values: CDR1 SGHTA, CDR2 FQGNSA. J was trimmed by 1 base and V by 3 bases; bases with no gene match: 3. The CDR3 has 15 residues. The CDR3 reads CASSFSTGGTDTQYF. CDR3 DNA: TGTGCCAGCAGCTTCTCGACAGGGGGCACAGATACGCAGTATTTT.

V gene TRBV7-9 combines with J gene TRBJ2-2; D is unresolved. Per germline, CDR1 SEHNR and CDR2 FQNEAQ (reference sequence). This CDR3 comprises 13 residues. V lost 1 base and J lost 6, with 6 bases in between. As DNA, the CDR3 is TGTGCCAGCAGCTTAGTTCGTGCCGGGGAGCTGTTTTTT. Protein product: CASSLVRAGELFF. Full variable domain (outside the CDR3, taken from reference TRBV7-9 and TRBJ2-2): DTGVSQNPRHKITKRGQNVTFRCDPISEHNRLYWYRQTLGQGPEFLTYFQNEAQLEKSRLLSDRFSAERPKGSFSTLEIQRTEQGDSAMYLCASSLVRAGELFFGEGSRLTVL.

CDR3 DNA sequence: TGTGCCAGCTCACCCCCGGGCGGGAGGGCCACAGATACGCAGTATTTT. Its protein product is CASSPPGGRATDTQYF. The J gene is TRBJ2-3, the V gene TRBV18, with 9 bases identical to TRBD2. The length of the CDR3 is 16 residues. Germline V gene sequence: CDR1 KGHSH, CDR2 LQKENI. Germline trimming cut 3 bases from V and 2 bases from J; bases unmatched to any gene: 6.

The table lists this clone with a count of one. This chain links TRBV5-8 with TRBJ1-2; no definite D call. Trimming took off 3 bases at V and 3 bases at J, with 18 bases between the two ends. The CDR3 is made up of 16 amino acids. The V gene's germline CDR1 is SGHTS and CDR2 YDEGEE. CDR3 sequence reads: CASSYPNILMDYGYTF. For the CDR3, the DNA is TGTGCCAGCAGCTACCCTAATATTCTCATGGACTATGGCTACACCTTC.

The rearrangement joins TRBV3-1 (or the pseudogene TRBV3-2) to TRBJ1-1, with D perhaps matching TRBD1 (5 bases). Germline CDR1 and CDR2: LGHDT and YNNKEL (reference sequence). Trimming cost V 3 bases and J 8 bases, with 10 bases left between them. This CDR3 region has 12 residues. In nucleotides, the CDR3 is TGTGCCAGCAGCCAGTTACAGGAGGAAGCTTTCTTT. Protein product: CASSQLQEEAFF.

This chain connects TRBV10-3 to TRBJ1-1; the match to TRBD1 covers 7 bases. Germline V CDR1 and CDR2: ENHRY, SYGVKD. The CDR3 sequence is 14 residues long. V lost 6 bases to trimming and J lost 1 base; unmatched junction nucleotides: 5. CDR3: CAISRGQTNTEAFF. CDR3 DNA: TGTGCCATCAGCAGGGGACAGACGAACACTGAAGCTTTCTTT.

CDR3 DNA: TGTGCCAGCTCCCCAGCCACTAGCGGCCCATACGAGCAGTACGTC. Translation: CASSPATSGPYEQYV. V gene TRBV18 combines with J gene TRBJ2-7, with 8 bases aligning to TRBD2. With V trimmed by 6 bases and J by 4 bases, 11 bases remained unmatched. Germline CDR1 reads KGHSH; CDR2 reads LQKENI. The CDR3 spans 15 residues.

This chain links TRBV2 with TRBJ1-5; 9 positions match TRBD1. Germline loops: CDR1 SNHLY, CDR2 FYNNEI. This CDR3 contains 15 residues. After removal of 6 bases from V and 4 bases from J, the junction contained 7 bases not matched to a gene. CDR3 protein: CASSGQGIGNQPQHF. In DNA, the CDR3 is TGTGCCAGCAGCGGACAGGGGATTGGAAATCAGCCCCAGCATTTT.

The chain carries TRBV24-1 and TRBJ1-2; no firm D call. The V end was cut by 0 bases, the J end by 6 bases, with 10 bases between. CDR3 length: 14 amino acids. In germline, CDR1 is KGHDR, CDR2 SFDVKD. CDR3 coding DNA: TGTGCCACCAGTGATTTGCAGGTCAGAAATGGCTACACCTTC. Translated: CATSDLQVRNGYTF.

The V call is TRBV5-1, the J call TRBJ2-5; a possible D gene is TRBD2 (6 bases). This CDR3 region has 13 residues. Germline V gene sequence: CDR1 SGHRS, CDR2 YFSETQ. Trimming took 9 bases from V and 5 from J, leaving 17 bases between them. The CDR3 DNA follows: TGCGCCACCAACCGGGGAGGTGGCGAGACCCAGTACTTC. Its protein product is CATNRGGGETQYF.

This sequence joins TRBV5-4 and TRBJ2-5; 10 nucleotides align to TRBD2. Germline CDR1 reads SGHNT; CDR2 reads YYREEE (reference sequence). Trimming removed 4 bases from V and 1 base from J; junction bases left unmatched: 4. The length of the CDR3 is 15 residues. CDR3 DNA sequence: TGTGCCAGCAGCCCGACTAGCGGGCCCCAAGAGACCCAGTACTTC. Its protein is CASSPTSGPQETQYF.